Shown below are 15 T cell receptor beta chains from a single sample sequenced in a study of response to subunit inactivated influenza vaccine. MiXCR was run by TCRdb on the RT-PCR reads, yielding one entry per CDR3 protein. The sample lists about 650,000 distinct CDR3 sequences, approximately 14% occurring once. Source: PBMCs from blood, taken around 15 days before vaccination. These receptors all come from a man aged 50 to 59 who received an inactivated influenza vaccine.

This clonotype has ten or more counts. CDR3 loop: CASSQDLPAYEQYF. In DNA form, the CDR3 reads TGCGCCAGCAGCCAAGATTTGCCCGCCTACGAGCAGTACTTC. The chain uses TRBV4-1 and TRBJ2-7, with D unresolved. Germline V CDR1 and CDR2: MGHRA, YSYEKL. Trimming cost V 0 bases and J 2 bases, with 8 bases left between them. The CDR3 is 14 amino acids.

The chain joins TRBV12-3 or TRBV12-4 to TRBJ2-3; D gene ambiguous. Trimming stripped 10 bases from V and 6 bases from J, with 8 bases between. The CDR3 is 10 residues long. The CDR3 DNA reads as TGTGCCACCGGTTCGGATACGCAGTATTTT. Residues: CATGSDTQYF.

V gene TRBV2 combines with J gene TRBJ1-1, with a possible D match to TRBD1 (5 bases). CDR1 SNHLY and CDR2 FYNNEI come from the germline V gene. CDR3 length: 14 residues. V shed 4 bases and J shed 0 bases, with 9 bases lying between them. The CDR3 here is CASSGGDLNTEAFF. For the CDR3, the DNA is TGTGCCAGCAGTGGAGGGGATCTGAACACTGAAGCTTTCTTT.

This chain uses TRBV30 with TRBJ2-4; tentatively, D is TRBD2 (7 bases). Trimming removed 0 bases from V and 6 bases from J, with 12 bases in between. The CDR3 has 14 residues. Germline values: CDR1 GTSNPN, CDR2 SVGIG (reference sequence). The CDR3 protein is CAWSVRGGVNIQYF. The CDR3 nucleotides read TGTGCCTGGAGTGTACGAGGGGGGGTAAACATTCAGTACTTC. Using reference TRBV30 and TRBJ2-4 for the parts outside the CDR3, the full variable domain is SQTIHQWPATLVQPVGSPLSLECTVEGTSNPNLYWYRQAAGRGLQLLFYSVGIGQISSEVPQNLSASRPQDRQFILSSKKLLLSDSGFYLCAWSVRGGVNIQYFGAGTRLSVL.

The sample holds many counts of this clonotype. CDR3 DNA: TGCAGCGTTGAGGGCTGGAGTTCCTACGAGCAGTACTTC. It specifies CSVEGWSSYEQYF. The rearrangement links TRBV29-1 to TRBJ2-7, with D hard to call. The CDR3 length is 13 residues. V was shortened by 3 bases and J by 1 base, with 10 bases between the two germline ends. The germline V gene encodes CDR1 SQVTM and CDR2 ANQGSEA.

This chain uses TRBV20-1 with TRBJ2-1; TRBD2 agrees at 9 bases. V was clipped by 2 bases and J by 0 bases; unmatched bases: 5. Per the germline V gene, CDR1 is DFQATT and CDR2 is SNEGSKA (reference sequence). CDR3 size: 16 residues. CDR3 bases: TGCAGTGCTAGAAACCTAGCGGGACGCTCCTACAATGAGCAGTTCTTC. Its protein is CSARNLAGRSYNEQFF.

Ten or more counts support this clonotype. The rearrangement uses TRBV12-3 or TRBV12-4 and TRBJ1-1; D is unclear. Trimming stripped 3 bases from V and 3 bases from J, with 8 bases between. This CDR3 contains 13 residues. The CDR3 DNA reads TGTGCCAGCAGTTTGGGCGGGGACACTGAAGCTTTCTTT. It is translated as CASSLGGDTEAFF.

The genes are TRBV2 and TRBJ1-5; D gene uncertain. Germline CDR1 is SNHLY and CDR2 is FYNNEI. Trimming shortened V by 3 bases and J by 0 bases, and 3 bases separated the two germline ends. The CDR3 has 13 residues. The CDR3 region is CASSDHSNQPQHF. The CDR3, as DNA: TGTGCCAGCAGTGACCATAGCAATCAGCCCCAGCATTTT.

The chain recombines TRBV6-2 or TRBV6-3 with TRBJ1-2; no definite D call. CDR3 size: 14 residues. From germline, CDR1 is MNHEY and CDR2 SVGEGT. Trimming removed 6 bases from V and 3 bases from J, with 14 bases in between. CDR3 nucleotides: TGTGCCAGCAGCCGAAGCGTTATGGACTATGGCTACACCTTC. It encodes CASSRSVMDYGYTF.

This clonotype has a single count. The chain combines TRBV12-3 or TRBV12-4 with TRBJ2-7; 11 bases match TRBD2. This CDR3 contains 17 residues. Trimming at V came to 2 bases and at J to 3 bases, leaving 9 bases not matched to a gene. The CDR3 spells CASSLWASGRSFYEQYF. The CDR3 DNA is TGTGCCAGCAGTTTATGGGCTAGCGGGAGGTCATTCTACGAGCAGTACTTC.

V usage is TRBV3-1 and J usage is TRBJ2-5; 8 positions match TRBD1. With 3 bases clipped from V and 3 bases from J, the junction kept 6 bases outside the gene matches. The CDR3 consists of 15 residues. CDR1 is LGHDT and CDR2 is YNNKEL in the germline V gene (reference sequence). The CDR3 reads CASSHLSGGKETQYF. In DNA, the CDR3 is TGTGCCAGCAGCCATTTGTCAGGGGGCAAAGAGACCCAGTACTTC.

This clonotype was observed a handful of times. The CDR3 loop reads CASSRDKNTGELFF. For the CDR3, the DNA is TGTGCCAGCAGCCGGGACAAAAACACCGGGGAGCTGTTTTTT. J is TRBJ2-2 and V is TRBV6-1, with a possible D match to TRBD1 (6 bases). V lost 6 bases, J lost 2 bases, and 10 bases lay in between. Germline CDR1 is MNHNS and CDR2 is SASEGT. The CDR3 is made up of 14 amino acids.

The V and J genes are TRBV7-9 and TRBJ2-7; D call uncertain. The CDR3 has 15 residues. V was pared by 0 bases and J by 1 base, with 10 bases between. The germline V gene has CDR1 SEHNR and CDR2 FQNEAQ (reference sequence). The CDR3 spells CASSLAISSSYEQYF. DNA for the CDR3: TGTGCCAGCAGCTTAGCGATCAGTTCTTCCTACGAGCAGTACTTC.

This clonotype was observed a handful of times. The rearrangement links TRBV4-3 to TRBJ2-7; 10 nucleotides match TRBD2. Germline assignment: CDR1 LGHNA and CDR2 YSLEER. Losses at the gene ends were 5 bases for V and 0 bases for J; bases not matched to a gene: 4. There are 15 residues in the CDR3. The CDR3 nucleotides read TGCGCCAGCAGCGGGGGGACTAGCGACTCCTACGAGCAGTACTTC. It yields the protein CASSGGTSDSYEQYF.

This clonotype was seen ten or more times. The chain has TRBV7-2 and TRBJ2-3; 9 nucleotides agree with TRBD2. Germline loops: CDR1 SGHTA, CDR2 FQGNSA. There are 15 residues in the CDR3. Trimming cost V 1 base and J 4 bases; bases outside gene matches: 3. CDR3 sequence (DNA): TGTGCCAGCAGCTTAGGGACTAGCGAAGCAGATACGCAGTATTTT. This sequence encodes CASSLGTSEADTQYF.